Each of the 28 T cell receptor beta chains below was sequenced from the same sample in a study of OX40 agonist ivuxolimab in advanced cancers. The table came from immunoSEQ multiplex PCR; TCRdb's copy has only in-frame clones and leaves some out. The data contain about 35,000 clones, around 74% of them seen just once; the ten biggest clones take up about a fifth. The sample consisted of CD4+ or CD8+ T cells sorted from blood, taken in a trial of the OX40 agonist ivuxolimab. The receptors here all came from an adult with an advanced solid tumor such as melanoma, head and neck, liver or kidney cancer.

This clone is judged large. The chain couples TRBV9 to TRBJ1-2; D ambiguous. The V end lost 0 bases, the J end lost 5 bases, and 26 bases lay between the germline ends. The CDR3 contains 19 residues. Germline loops: CDR1 SGDLS, CDR2 YYNGEE. The CDR3 region is CASSVAGNFKCRAIYGYTF. The CDR3 coding sequence is TGTGCCAGCAGCGTAGCGGGCAATTTTAAGTGTCGGGCGATTTATGGCTACACCTTC.

The chain has TRBV6-1 and TRBJ2-7, with 9 nucleotides matching TRBD1. The germline CDR1 and CDR2 sequences are MNHNS and SASEGT. The junction had 10 bases not matched to a gene; V was cut back by 3 bases and J by 1 base. The CDR3 runs 17 residues. The CDR3 DNA reads TGTGCCAGCAGTGACCTCTCTTTGACAGGGGGATCCTACGAGCAGTACTTC. This gives the protein CASSDLSLTGGSYEQYF.

This rearrangement joins TRBV21-1 to TRBJ2-5; the table gives TRBD1 as D, unverified against the DNA. TRBV21-1 is labeled a pseudogene. The CDR3 extends over 13 amino acids. DNA for the CDR3: TGTGCCAGCAGCAATTTCAGGGAAGAGACCCAGTACTTC. Its protein is CASSNFREETQYF.

The rearrangement links TRBV5-1 to TRBJ2-6; D remains ambiguous. Germline V gene sequence: CDR1 SGHRS, CDR2 YFSETQ. Trimming took off 0 bases at V and 1 base at J, with 5 bases between the two ends. The CDR3 runs 15 residues. The DNA of the CDR3 is TGCGCCAGCAGCTTGGACGGATCTGGGGCCAACGTCCTGACTTTC. Residues: CASSLDGSGANVLTF.

The chain carries TRBV28 and TRBJ2-7; 7 bases are shared with TRBD1. Germline CDR1 reads MDHEN; CDR2 reads SYDVKM. CDR3 size: 14 residues. Trimming at V came to 6 bases and at J to 7 bases, leaving 12 bases not matched to a gene. The CDR3, as DNA: TGTGCCAGCAGCGAGGCAGGGGGAAGCGTAGAGCAGTACTTC. It yields the protein CASSEAGGSVEQYF.

The chain has TRBV28 and TRBJ1-1; D is uncertain. V lost 7 bases and J lost 0, with 15 bases in between. CDR3 length: 15 residues. Per the germline V gene, CDR1 is MDHEN and CDR2 is SYDVKM. CDR3 nucleotide sequence: TGTGCCAGCATTTACTCAGACCTAATGAACACTGAAGCTTTCTTT. Protein sequence: CASIYSDLMNTEAFF.

The rearrangement joins TRBV4-2 to TRBJ2-3; a weak D match, TRBD2 (7 bases). Germline CDR1 is LGHNA and CDR2 is YNFKEQ. V dropped 6 bases and J dropped 4 bases, with 8 bases sitting between them. CDR3 length: 12 residues. The CDR3 nucleotides are TGTGCCAGCAGGGGGGGGCCAGATACGCAGTATTTT. This sequence encodes CASRGGPDTQYF.

The V and J genes are TRBV7-9 and TRBJ2-5; weak D call: TRBD1 (6 bases). The V and J ends lost 0 bases and 5 bases respectively, with 13 bases between them. The germline V gene encodes CDR1 SEHNR and CDR2 FQNEAQ (reference sequence). The length of the CDR3 is 15 residues. The CDR3 DNA reads as TGTGCCAGCAGCTTAGCGCAGGGGCTTGGGGAGACCCAGTACTTC. This sequence encodes CASSLAQGLGETQYF. The variable domain in full, with the rest retrieved from reference TRBV7-9 and TRBJ2-5, is DTGVSQNPRHKITKRGQNVTFRCDPISEHNRLYWYRQTLGQGPEFLTYFQNEAQLEKSRLLSDRFSAERPKGSFSTLEIQRTEQGDSAMYLCASSLAQGLGETQYFGPGTRLLVL.

The CDR3 DNA follows: TGTGCCAGCAGTCGAAGCTCTGGGGCCAACGTCCTGACTTTC. This codes for CASSRSSGANVLTF. The chain is built from TRBV2 and TRBJ2-6, with D hard to call. The CDR3 is 14 amino acids. The V and J ends lost 5 bases and 0 bases respectively, with 5 bases between them. Germline assignment: CDR1 SNHLY and CDR2 FYNNEI.

The J gene is TRBJ1-1, the V gene TRBV5-8; D is uncertain. From germline, CDR1 is SGHTS and CDR2 YDEGEE. Between the trimmed V and J ends, which lost 5 bases and 2 bases, there was a span of 13 bases. This CDR3 region has 14 residues. The CDR3 nucleotides read TGTGCCAGCAGGCGGAGTGCAGCCAACACTGAAGCTTTCTTT. Translated: CASRRSAANTEAFF. Looking up the rest from reference TRBV5-8 and TRBJ1-1 gives the full variable domain: EAGVTQSPTHLIKTRGQQATLRCSPISGHTSVYWYQQALGLGLQFLLWYDEGEERNRGNFPPRFSGRQFPNYSSELNVNALELEDSALYLCASRRSAANTEAFFGQGTRLTVV.

The chain employs TRBV19 and TRBJ1-1; D gene uncertain. This CDR3 spans 15 amino acids. Looked up from germline, CDR1 is LNHDA and CDR2 is SQIVND (reference sequence). Trimming took off 5 bases at V and 0 bases at J, with 13 bases between the two ends. The CDR3 spells CASSGLWRMNTEAFF. CDR3 nucleotide sequence: TGTGCCAGTAGTGGGCTTTGGAGAATGAACACTGAAGCTTTCTTT.

This chain connects TRBV5-1 to TRBJ2-3; 9 bases fit TRBD1. Trimming at V came to 4 bases and at J to 3 bases, leaving 9 bases not matched to a gene. The CDR3 is 16 residues long. Looked up from germline, CDR1 is SGHRS and CDR2 is YFSETQ. For the CDR3, the DNA is TGCGCCAGCAGCGCCGGCAGACAGGGGGGGACAGATACGCAGTATTTT. It is translated as CASSAGRQGGTDTQYF.

The table lists this clone with a few counts. This chain uses TRBV4-1 with TRBJ1-1; TRBD1 aligns across 11 bases. The CDR3 has 14 residues. CDR1 and CDR2 from the germline V gene are MGHRA and YSYEKL. Losses at the gene ends were 2 bases for V and 7 bases for J; bases not matched to a gene: 3. The CDR3 DNA reads TGCGCCAGCAGCCAAAGGACAGGGGGCTATGAAGCTTTCTTT. This sequence encodes CASSQRTGGYEAFF.

The chain recombines TRBV2 with TRBJ1-5; D unclear. The V end lost 5 bases, the J end lost 1 base, and 12 bases lay between the germline ends. The length of the CDR3 is 15 residues. CDR1 and CDR2 (germline): SNHLY, FYNNEI. The CDR3 spells CASSFRAGSNQPQHF. The CDR3 nucleotides read TGTGCCAGCAGTTTTAGGGCGGGGAGCAATCAGCCCCAGCATTTT. The variable domain in full, with the rest retrieved from reference TRBV2 and TRBJ1-5, is EPEVTQTPSHQVTQMGQEVILRCVPISNHLYFYWYRQILGQKVEFLVSFYNNEISEKSEIFDDQFSVERPDGSNFTLKIRSTKLEDSAMYFCASSFRAGSNQPQHFGDGTRLSIL.

Concerning this clone: The sample has other DNA sequences that encode this CDR3 too. The gene calls are TRBV11-2 and TRBJ1-2; D call uncertain. CDR1 and CDR2 (germline): SGHAT, FQNNGV. The CDR3 contains 11 residues. Trimming stripped 6 bases from V and 4 bases from J, with 6 bases between. CDR3 sequence: CASSLTYGYTF. CDR3 coding DNA: TGTGCCAGCAGTTTGACCTATGGCTACACCTTC.

V and J are TRBV29-1 and TRBJ1-2; 8 nucleotides align to TRBD1. The CDR3 extends over 13 amino acids. The V gene's germline CDR1 is SQVTM and CDR2 ANQGSEA. With 6 bases clipped from V and 5 bases from J, the junction kept 8 bases outside the gene matches. CDR3 nucleotide sequence: TGCAGCGTGCTTGGGACAGGCAAATATGGCTACACCTTC. This sequence encodes CSVLGTGKYGYTF.

By its share, this clone is medium-sized. The chain links TRBV6-6 to TRBJ2-7, with a tentative D call TRBD2 (5 bases). The ends were cut back, 2 bases at V and 4 bases at J, with 6 bases in the middle. Per germline, CDR1 MNHNY and CDR2 SVGAGI (reference sequence). This CDR3 has 12 amino acids. The CDR3 coding sequence is TGTGCCAGCAGTTACACGGGGTACGAGCAGTACGTC. This codes for CASSYTGYEQYV.

The chain joins TRBV6-4 to TRBJ2-3; D possibly corresponds to TRBD2 (6 bases). This CDR3 spans 15 amino acids. The V and J ends lost 0 bases and 1 base respectively, with 8 bases between them. CDR1 MRHNA and CDR2 SNTAGT come from the germline V gene. The CDR3, as DNA: TGTGCCAGCAGTGACTCGTGGGGGGGCACAGATACGCAGTATTTT. Translated: CASSDSWGGTDTQYF.

The rearrangement links TRBV7-2 to TRBJ2-3; TRBD2 aligns across 7 bases. With V trimmed by 1 base and J by 7 bases, 8 bases remained unmatched. Germline V gene sequence: CDR1 SGHTA, CDR2 FQGNSA. CDR3 size: 15 residues. The CDR3 spells CASSLVPGGGYTQYF. The DNA for the CDR3 is TGTGCCAGCAGCTTAGTACCCGGGGGAGGGTATACGCAGTATTTT. The complete variable domain, with remaining parts taken from reference TRBV7-2 and TRBJ2-3, reads GAGVSQSPSNKVTEKGKDVELRCDPISGHTALYWYRQSLGQGLEFLIYFQGNSAPDKSGLPSDRFSAERTGGSVSTLTIQRTQQEDSAVYLCASSLVPGGGYTQYFGPGTRLTVL.

This rearrangement joins TRBV6-6 to TRBJ2-7; D may be TRBD2 (5 bases). CDR1 is MNHNY, CDR2 SVGAGI, per germline (reference sequence). V was trimmed by 2 bases and J by 4 bases, leaving 12 bases between them. The CDR3 loop spans 14 amino acids. Here the CDR3 reads CASSYPTTGYEQYV. The CDR3 DNA reads as TGTGCCAGCAGTTACCCAACTACGGGGTACGAGCAGTACGTC.

The V call is TRBV4-1, the J call TRBJ1-4; D is unresolved. Per the germline V gene, CDR1 is MGHRA and CDR2 is YSYEKL. CDR3 length: 16 residues. Trimming left V 1 base short and J 0 bases short, with 9 bases between. The CDR3 bases are TGCGCCAGCAGCCAAGTCCGATTTGCAACTAATGAAAAACTGTTTTTT. The encoded protein is CASSQVRFATNEKLFF.

To note about this clone: A much larger clone differs from this one at a single base, so this may be a read error. The J gene is TRBJ2-7, the V gene TRBV7-8; D unclear. CDR1 SGHVS and CDR2 FQNEAQ come from the germline V gene. The ends were cut back, 4 bases at V and 2 bases at J, with 3 bases in the middle. The CDR3 totals 11 residues. In nucleotides, the CDR3 is TGTGCCAGCAGCTGGGCCTACGAGCAGTACTTC. This sequence encodes CASSWAYEQYF.

The chain combines TRBV5-5 with TRBJ2-2; D not resolved. V was cut by 4 bases and J by 6 bases, with 10 bases left in between. CDR1 is SGHKS, CDR2 YYEKEE, per germline (reference sequence). This CDR3 contains 13 residues. The CDR3 region is CASSPAGSGELFF. CDR3 sequence (DNA): TGTGCCAGCAGCCCCGCCGGCTCCGGGGAGCTGTTTTTT.

There are a few counts of this clone. V usage is TRBV7-2 and J usage is TRBJ2-3; perhaps TRBD2 as D (5 bases). There are 12 residues in the CDR3. Germline CDR1 is SGHTA and CDR2 is FQGNSA. V lost 3 bases, J lost 7 bases, and 8 bases lay in between. CDR3 nucleotides: TGTGCCAGCAGCTTGAGGGATAATACGCAGTATTTT. This encodes CASSLRDNTQYF.

V and J are TRBV14 and TRBJ1-2; no clear D. The CDR3 covers 14 residues. CDR1 is SGHDN, CDR2 FVKESK, per germline. V was shortened by 0 bases and J by 3 bases, with 8 bases between the two germline ends. CDR3: CASSQDGRYYGYTF. DNA of the CDR3: TGTGCCAGCAGCCAAGACGGGCGCTACTATGGCTACACCTTC.

Concerning this clone itself: No DNA is shown, since the ends of the CDR3 on it are uncertain; the CDR3 is the one TCRdb lists. The chain carries TRBV12-2 and TRBJ2-1; TRBD2 is the table's D call, not checked against the DNA. TRBV12-2 is tagged as a pseudogene. Including both end residues, the CDR3 is 18 amino acids long. The chain's CDR3 is CASRLRWAGGSSYNEQFF.

The V gene is TRBV6-5, the J gene TRBJ2-7, with TRBD2 matching over 9 bases. This CDR3 contains 14 residues. V was clipped by 7 bases and J by 2 bases; unmatched bases: 6. Germline V lookup: CDR1 MNHEY, CDR2 SVGAGI. Here the CDR3 reads CASTPVAGAYEQYF. The CDR3, as DNA: TGTGCCAGCACCCCGGTAGCGGGAGCCTACGAGCAGTACTTC.

The rearrangement links TRBV6-5 to TRBJ2-2; TRBD1 agrees at 8 bases. CDR1 MNHEY and CDR2 SVGAGI come from the germline V gene. The CDR3 totals 14 residues. V gave up 5 bases and J gave up 3 bases; unmatched junction bases: 2. This CDR3 reads CASSQGAYTGELFF. CDR3 in DNA: TGTGCCAGCAGTCAGGGGGCCTACACCGGGGAGCTGTTTTTT.